The source of this T cell receptor (beta chain) is a study of PD-L1 blockade in urothelial cancer. At the level of the study: Researchers looked at the blood 3 weeks (second dose) and 6 weeks after treatment began.

The investigators introduced synthetic TCR analog templates into each PCR as spikes. Clones were sequenced by immunoSEQ multiplex PCR, and TCRdb holds only the in-frame ones, with some missing. The data show about 45,000 clones, more than 75% seen once. CDR1 and CDR2 from the germline V gene are SGHNT and YYREEE (reference sequence). This CDR3 is 13 amino acids long. The V end lost 7 bases, the J end lost 1 base, and 11 bases lay between the germline ends. This clonotype was sampled from a woman aged 60-75 years with urothelial cancer. The material was PBMCs, obtained around atezolizumab (anti-PD-L1) treatment. J is TRBJ2-5 and V is TRBV5-4, with D possibly being TRBD1 (6 bases). CDR3 region: CASRRTVQETQYF. Written as DNA, the CDR3 is TGTGCCAGCCGGAGGACAGTCCAAGAGACCCAGTACTTC.